This TCR beta chain was captured by sequencing in a study of T cells in women clearing cervical HPV infection. Study-wide results and limits: T-cell numbers per sample were unknown and may explain richness differences. Timing of associations relative to infection is unclear; T-cell subsets were not isolated. Repertoire richness, not evenness, was significantly elevated in CIN3+ cases versus controls. Controls had more TRBV6-7 (approximately 0.16%) than cases (roughly 0.11%).

This CDR3 contains 13 residues. Germline V CDR1 and CDR2: SGHTA, FQGNSA. J gave up 3 bases and V 3 bases, and 2 bases lay outside the gene matches. Method: immunoSEQ multiplex PCR; TCRdb's copy keeps in-frame clones and lacks some. The sample totals 40,000 or so clones. Details on this clone: Its matching antigen is unknown. The read comes to an end 3 residues before the CDR3 does, leaving the germline J gene to fill in the end.

The sequenced material came from blood buffy coat. The TCR comes from a woman between 18 and 70 years old with a cervical HPV16 infection that either progressed to CIN3+ or cleared (not recorded which). The V gene is TRBV7-2, the J gene TRBJ2-7; 7 bases fit TRBD2. This CDR3 reads CASSFQRGYEQYF. The CDR3 DNA, read in part, is TGTGCCAGCAGCTTCCAGCGGGGCTACGAG. Full variable domain (outside the CDR3, taken from reference TRBV7-2 and TRBJ2-7): GAGVSQSPSNKVTEKGKDVELRCDPISGHTALYWYRQSLGQGLEFLIYFQGNSAPDKSGLPSDRFSAERTGGSVSTLTIQRTQQEDSAVYLCASSFQRGYEQYFGPGTRLTVT.